A single sample gave rise to the 23 T cell receptor beta chains below, sequenced in a study of blood T cells in healthy people across ages. A J-beta primer mix and a sample-barcoded 5' primer were used in a second PCR of about 7 to 12 cycles. Via MiXCR, TCRdb re-called the 5' RACE reads, giving one row per CDR3 protein. The table includes fewer than 2 million distinct CDR3 sequences, approximately 39% detected once. Material: blood. These receptors all come from a human donor in good health.

This clonotype showed up many times. The genes are TRBV7-2 and TRBJ2-1; 8 bases are a match to TRBD1. Germline V gives CDR1 SGHTA, CDR2 FQGNSA. This CDR3 spans 16 amino acids. J lost 2 bases, V lost 5 bases, and 8 bases had no gene match. CDR3 in DNA: TGTGCCAGCAGCGTACTCCCGGGACAGGCCTACAATGAGCAGTTCTTC. Its protein product is CASSVLPGQAYNEQFF.

As DNA, the CDR3 is TGTGCCAGCAAAGGGGGCCGGGTCTATGGCTACACCTTC. It translates to CASKGGRVYGYTF. The chain links TRBV2 to TRBJ1-2; 7 bases match TRBD1. Germline V lookup: CDR1 SNHLY, CDR2 FYNNEI. The CDR3 is 13 residues long. Unmatched junction bases numbered 6, after V lost 7 bases and J lost 4 bases.

A few counts support this clonotype. The J gene is TRBJ1-2, the V gene TRBV24-1, with D hard to call. Trimming removed 2 bases at V and 4 bases at J, with 7 bases between. This CDR3 region has 13 residues. Germline V lookup: CDR1 KGHDR, CDR2 SFDVKD. CDR3 region: CATSDWAGYGYTF. The CDR3 DNA sequence: TGTGCCACCAGTGATTGGGCCGGCTATGGCTACACCTTC.

This clonotype came up once. The chain is built from TRBV12-3 or TRBV12-4 and TRBJ1-5, with D tentatively TRBD1 (5 bases). The CDR3 is 15 amino acids. The V and J ends lost 6 bases and 1 base respectively, with 13 bases between them. In DNA form, the CDR3 reads TGTGCCAGCAGCCTCGAGCGGGACAGCAATCAGCCCCAGCATTTT. Translated, it gives CASSLERDSNQPQHF.

This chain links TRBV27 with TRBJ1-4; D not resolved. The CDR3 consists of 14 residues. CDR1 is MNHEY and CDR2 is SMNVEV in the germline V gene (reference sequence). V lost 2 bases and J 12 bases, leaving 16 bases between the germline ends. CDR3 sequence reads: CASSLNPGTSELFF. CDR3 DNA sequence: TGTGCCAGCAGTTTAAACCCTGGAACATCTGAACTGTTTTTT.

The chain joins TRBV10-3 to TRBJ1-3; the D is unclear. CDR1 and CDR2 (germline): ENHRY, SYGVKD. V lost 4 bases, J lost 0 bases, and 7 bases lay in between. The CDR3 contains 14 residues. CDR3 in DNA: TGTGCCATCAGTGGTCAGAGCTCTGGAAACACCATATATTTT. Its protein is CAISGQSSGNTIYF.

This clonotype was detected only a few times. V gene TRBV7-2 combines with J gene TRBJ1-2, with D unresolved. The germline V gene encodes CDR1 SGHTA and CDR2 FQGNSA. V lost 2 bases and J lost 8, with 12 bases in between. The CDR3 contains 13 residues. For the CDR3, the DNA is TGTGCCAGCAGCTTATGGGGTGGTTTGGGCTACACCTTC. Encoded protein: CASSLWGGLGYTF.

This clonotype was counted only a few times. This chain uses TRBV20-1 with TRBJ2-5; D is perhaps TRBD1 or TRBD2 (5 bases each). The CDR3 spans 14 residues. Trimming took 2 bases from V and 2 from J, leaving 12 bases between them. The germline gives CDR1 DFQATT, CDR2 SNEGSKA (reference sequence). In DNA form, the CDR3 reads TGCAGTGCTAGAAAGCGATGGGGGCAAGAGACCCAGTACTTC. This gives the protein CSARKRWGQETQYF.

The chain links TRBV4-1 to TRBJ2-3; TRBD2 aligns across 10 bases. Looked up from germline, CDR1 is MGHRA and CDR2 is YSYEKL. This CDR3 has 15 amino acids. Germline trimming cut 4 bases from V and 6 bases from J; bases unmatched to any gene: 7. This chain's CDR3 is CASSRSGLAADTQYF. The DNA of the CDR3 is TGCGCCAGCAGCCGCTCTGGACTAGCGGCCGATACGCAGTATTTT.

This chain uses TRBV6-5 with TRBJ2-3, with D uncertain. Germline V gene sequence: CDR1 MNHEY, CDR2 SVGAGI. The CDR3 has 13 amino acids. The V and J ends lost 2 bases and 5 bases respectively, with 8 bases between them. The CDR3: CASSYASIDTQYF. CDR3 nucleotide sequence: TGTGCCAGCAGTTACGCTTCGATAGATACGCAGTATTTT.

The V and J genes are TRBV7-9 and TRBJ2-4; TRBD1 is a possible D gene (5 bases). The J call may be incorrect, as the DNA end agrees better with TRBJ2-7. The CDR3 runs to 13 residues. Looked up from germline, CDR1 is SEHNR and CDR2 is FQNEAQ (reference sequence). This CDR3 reads CASSTRDSYEQYF. The CDR3 bases are TGTGCCAGCAGCACCCGTGACAGTTACGAGCAGTACTTC.

The chain has TRBV11-2 and TRBJ1-4; D is unclear. This CDR3 comprises 15 residues. The V end lost 5 bases, the J end lost 5 bases, and 15 bases lay between the germline ends. Germline V gene lookup returns CDR1 SGHAT and CDR2 FQNNGV. The CDR3 nucleotides read TGTGCCAGCAGCAGAGGTGGGCAGCCAAATGAAAAACTGTTTTTT. Protein: CASSRGGQPNEKLFF.

The V gene is TRBV29-1, the J gene TRBJ2-1; the match to TRBD2 covers 10 bases. The CDR3 loop spans 12 amino acids. Trimming removed 5 bases from V and 15 bases from J; junction bases left unmatched: 10. Germline assignment: CDR1 SQVTM and CDR2 ANQGSEA. The CDR3 DNA is TGCAGCGTTTTATTAGCGGGGGGTCCGGGGTTCTTC. This sequence encodes CSVLLAGGPGFF.

This rearrangement joins TRBV29-1 to TRBJ2-5, with D unclear. Trimming pared 3 bases from V and 0 bases from J, leaving 5 bases between. This CDR3 comprises 12 residues. Germline V gene sequence: CDR1 SQVTM, CDR2 ANQGSEA. The CDR3 region has the DNA TGCAGCGTTGATGGAAACCAAGAGACCCAGTACTTC. Its protein product is CSVDGNQETQYF.

This chain connects TRBV9 to TRBJ1-2; no clear D gene. CDR3 length equals 14 residues. Trimming shortened V by 0 bases and J by 1 base, and 7 bases separated the two germline ends. Per germline, CDR1 SGDLS and CDR2 YYNGEE. In DNA form, the CDR3 reads TGTGCCAGCAGCGTAGTCGACCTTAACTATGGCTACACCTTC. Translation gives CASSVVDLNYGYTF.

V is TRBV7-2 and J is TRBJ2-5; D gene unclear. Between the trimmed V and J ends, which lost 4 bases and 5 bases, there was a span of 20 bases. The germline V gene encodes CDR1 SGHTA and CDR2 FQGNSA. The CDR3 runs 16 residues. CDR3 protein: CASSSEPRAAWETQYF. The CDR3 region has the DNA TGTGCCAGCAGCTCGGAACCACGGGCCGCATGGGAGACCCAGTACTTC. The complete variable domain, with remaining parts taken from reference TRBV7-2 and TRBJ2-5, reads GAGVSQSPSNKVTEKGKDVELRCDPISGHTALYWYRQSLGQGLEFLIYFQGNSAPDKSGLPSDRFSAERTGGSVSTLTIQRTQQEDSAVYLCASSSEPRAAWETQYFGPGTRLLVL.

The table lists this clonotype with a few counts. This chain joins TRBV5-1 and TRBJ2-3; 7 bases match TRBD1. V was clipped by 4 bases and J by 2 bases; unmatched bases: 10. CDR3 size: 16 residues. Looked up from germline, CDR1 is SGHRS and CDR2 is YFSETQ. CDR3 nucleotide sequence: TGCGCCAGCAGCCCCGCCGGGACAGTGTCCACAGATACGCAGTATTTT. Translating it yields CASSPAGTVSTDTQYF.

The V call is TRBV19, the J call TRBJ1-4; possible D gene TRBD1, 5 bases. This CDR3 is 16 amino acids long. V was clipped by 4 bases and J by 5 bases, with 17 bases between them. CDR1 LNHDA and CDR2 SQIVND come from the germline V gene (reference sequence). CDR3 in DNA: TGTGCCAGTAGTAGAAGAATAGACAGTCCCAATGAAAAACTGTTTTTT. It is translated as CASSRRIDSPNEKLFF.

J is TRBJ1-2 and V is TRBV9; D gene unclear. CDR3 length: 14 residues. Between the trimmed V and J ends, which lost 0 bases and 6 bases, there was a span of 12 bases. The germline V gene encodes CDR1 SGDLS and CDR2 YYNGEE. Written as DNA, the CDR3 is TGTGCCAGCAGCGTAGAGGGTGCCTCCAATGGCTACACCTTC. It specifies CASSVEGASNGYTF.

The rearrangement links TRBV6-5 to TRBJ1-2, with 8 bases identical to TRBD1. Germline CDR1 and CDR2: MNHEY and SVGAGI. The CDR3 totals 17 residues. Trimming cost V 2 bases and J 4 bases; bases outside gene matches: 12. CDR3 residues: CASSYQPGGGLCYGYTF. DNA of the CDR3: TGTGCCAGCAGTTACCAGCCAGGGGGCGGTTTGTGCTATGGCTACACCTTC.

This clonotype was picked up many times. This chain uses TRBV20-1 with TRBJ2-4, with D possibly being TRBD1 or TRBD2 (5 bases each). Germline CDR1 is DFQATT and CDR2 is SNEGSKA (reference sequence). The CDR3 covers 13 residues. V was cut by 6 bases and J by 3 bases, with 12 bases left in between. As DNA, the CDR3 is TGCAGTGCCAACGGGGCCCGCAAAAACATTCAGTACTTC. Its protein product is CSANGARKNIQYF.

The chain has TRBV19 and TRBJ1-2, with D unclear. The germline gives CDR1 LNHDA, CDR2 SQIVND (reference sequence). V was shortened by 7 bases and J by 7 bases, with 13 bases between the two germline ends. The CDR3 totals 12 residues. The CDR3 bases are TGTGCCAGTACGGAGGGCGAGCGTGGCTACACCTTC. It is translated as CASTEGERGYTF.

V and J are TRBV6-5 and TRBJ1-1; the D gene is possibly TRBD1 (6 bases). Germline V gene lookup returns CDR1 MNHEY and CDR2 SVGAGI. The ends were cut back, 7 bases at V and 6 bases at J, with 18 bases in the middle. This CDR3 is built from 14 residues. CDR3 DNA sequence: TGTGCCAGCACCATAAATTGGGGGGCGGCTGAAGCTTTCTTT. As protein: CASTINWGAAEAFF.